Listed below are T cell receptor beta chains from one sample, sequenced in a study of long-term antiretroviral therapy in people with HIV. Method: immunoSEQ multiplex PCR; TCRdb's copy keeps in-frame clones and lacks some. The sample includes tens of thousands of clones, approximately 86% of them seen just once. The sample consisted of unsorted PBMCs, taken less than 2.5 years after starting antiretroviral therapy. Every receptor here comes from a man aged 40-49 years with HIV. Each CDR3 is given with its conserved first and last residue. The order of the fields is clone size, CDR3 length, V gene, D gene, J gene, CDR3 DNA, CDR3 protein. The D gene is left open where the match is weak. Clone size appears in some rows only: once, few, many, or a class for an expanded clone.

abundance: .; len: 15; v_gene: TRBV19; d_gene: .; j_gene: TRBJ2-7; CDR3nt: TGTGCCAGTAGCGATCAGGGGGGGAACTTATACGAGCAGTACTTC; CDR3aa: CASSDQGGNLYEQYF
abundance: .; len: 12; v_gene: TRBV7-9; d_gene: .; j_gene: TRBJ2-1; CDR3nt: TGTGCCAGCAGCGAACAGAGGGATGAGCAGTTCTTC; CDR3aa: CASSEQRDEQFF
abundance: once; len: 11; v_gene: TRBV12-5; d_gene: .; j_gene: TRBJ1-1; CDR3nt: TGTGCTAGTGGGATCGAAACTGAAGCTTTCTTT; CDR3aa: CASGIETEAFF
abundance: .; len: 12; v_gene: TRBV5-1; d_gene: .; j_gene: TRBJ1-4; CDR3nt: TGCGCCAGCAGGACTAACGGGGAAAAACTGTTTTTT; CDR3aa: CASRTNGEKLFF
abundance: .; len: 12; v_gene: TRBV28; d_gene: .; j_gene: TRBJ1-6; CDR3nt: TGTGCCAGCAGTCGAACACCACAAGCCCTCCACTTT; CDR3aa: CASSRTPQALHF
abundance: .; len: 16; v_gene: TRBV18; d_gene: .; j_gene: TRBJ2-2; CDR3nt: TGTGCCAGCTCACCTAGAGACAGCGCGAACACCGGGGAGCTGTTTTTT; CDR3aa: CASSPRDSANTGELFF
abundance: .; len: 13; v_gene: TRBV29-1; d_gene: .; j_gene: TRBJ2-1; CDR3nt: TGCAGCGTTGAAGTCTCACCGACCCATGAGCAGTTCTTC; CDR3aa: CSVEVSPTHEQFF
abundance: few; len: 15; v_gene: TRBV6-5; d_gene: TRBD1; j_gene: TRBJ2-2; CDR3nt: TGTGCCAGCAGTGGGGACAGGGGGCGGATCGGGGAGCTGTTTTTT; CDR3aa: CASSGDRGRIGELFF
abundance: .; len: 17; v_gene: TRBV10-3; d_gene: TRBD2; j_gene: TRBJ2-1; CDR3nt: TGTGCCATCAGCGAAACAGGGAGCGGGGGGGCCGGCAATGAGCAGTTCTTC; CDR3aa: CAISETGSGGAGNEQFF
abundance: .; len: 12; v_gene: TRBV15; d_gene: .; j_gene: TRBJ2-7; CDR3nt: TGTGCCACCAGGGGAGGCCCCTACGAGCAGTACTTC; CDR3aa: CATRGGPYEQYF
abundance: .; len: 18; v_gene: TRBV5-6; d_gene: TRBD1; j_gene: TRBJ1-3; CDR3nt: TGTGCCAGCAGCCATACCCCGGGACAGGGGTTCTCTGGAAACACCATATATTTT; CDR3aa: CASSHTPGQGFSGNTIYF
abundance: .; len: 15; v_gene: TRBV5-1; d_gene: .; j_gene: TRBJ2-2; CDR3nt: TGCGCCAGCAGCTTGGCCGGGACAAACACCGGGGAGCTGTTTTTT; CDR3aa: CASSLAGTNTGELFF
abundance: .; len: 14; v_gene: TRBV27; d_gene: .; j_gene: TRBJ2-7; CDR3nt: TGTGCCAGCAGTTTAAGGCGGGGAGACTACGAGCAGTACTTC; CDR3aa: CASSLRRGDYEQYF
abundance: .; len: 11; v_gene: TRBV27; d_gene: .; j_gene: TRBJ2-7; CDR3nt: TGTGCCAGCAGTGACTACTACGAGCAGTACTTC; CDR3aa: CASSDYYEQYF
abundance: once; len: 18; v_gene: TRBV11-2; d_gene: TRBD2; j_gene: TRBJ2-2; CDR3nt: TGTGCCAGCAGCTCCGCTCTAGCGGGGGGGATGAACACCGGGGAGCTGTTTTTT; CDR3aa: CASSSALAGGMNTGELFF
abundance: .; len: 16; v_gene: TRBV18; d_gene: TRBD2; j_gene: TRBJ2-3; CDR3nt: TGTGCCAGCTCACCGATGAGGACTAGCGGCACAGATACGCAGTATTTT; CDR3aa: CASSPMRTSGTDTQYF
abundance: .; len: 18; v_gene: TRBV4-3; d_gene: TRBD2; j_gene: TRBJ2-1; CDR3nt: TGCGCCAGCAGCCAAGATTGGGCTCCGGGACTAGCGGCGAATGAGCAGTTCTTC; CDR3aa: CASSQDWAPGLAANEQFF
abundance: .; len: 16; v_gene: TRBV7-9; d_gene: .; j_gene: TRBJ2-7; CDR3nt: TGTGCCAGCAGCTTAGGAGGCGGGACACTCCCCTACGAGCAGTACTTC; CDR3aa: CASSLGGGTLPYEQYF
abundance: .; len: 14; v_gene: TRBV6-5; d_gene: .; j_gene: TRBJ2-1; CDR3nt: TGTGCCAGCAGTCGATCGGTGACACTCAATGAGCAGTTCTTC; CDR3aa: CASSRSVTLNEQFF
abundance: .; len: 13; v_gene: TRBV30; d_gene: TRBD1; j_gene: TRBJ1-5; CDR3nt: TGTGCCGTAGGACAGGGGATATATCAGCCCCAGCATTTT; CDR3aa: CAVGQGIYQPQHF
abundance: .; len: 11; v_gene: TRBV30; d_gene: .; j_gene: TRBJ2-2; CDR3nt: TGTGCCTGGACAGGGGCCGGGGAGCTGTTTTTT; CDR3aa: CAWTGAGELFF
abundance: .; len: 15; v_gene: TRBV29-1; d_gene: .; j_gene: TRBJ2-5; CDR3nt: TGCAGCGTTGAACGAAGCGCCAGCTTACAAGAGACCCAGTACTTC; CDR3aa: CSVERSASLQETQYF
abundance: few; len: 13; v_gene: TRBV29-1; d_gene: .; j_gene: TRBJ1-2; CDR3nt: TGCAGCGATGCGGGCAATACTAACTATGGCTACACCTTC; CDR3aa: CSDAGNTNYGYTF
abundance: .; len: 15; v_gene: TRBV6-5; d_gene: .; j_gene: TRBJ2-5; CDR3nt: TGTGCCAGCAGTCCACTAGCGACAGGCTGGGAGACCCAGTACTTC; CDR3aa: CASSPLATGWETQYF
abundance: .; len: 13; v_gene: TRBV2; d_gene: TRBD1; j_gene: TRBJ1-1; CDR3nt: TGTGCCAGCACCAGGGGGGTGAACACTGAAGCTTTCTTT; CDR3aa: CASTRGVNTEAFF
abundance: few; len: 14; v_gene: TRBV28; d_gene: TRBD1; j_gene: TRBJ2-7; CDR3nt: TGTGCCAGCAGTTTCCCGGGACAGGCCTACGAGCAGTACTTC; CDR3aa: CASSFPGQAYEQYF
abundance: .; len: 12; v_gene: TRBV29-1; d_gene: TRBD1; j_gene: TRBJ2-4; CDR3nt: TGCAGCGCTGTCCCTCAGGGGGACATTCAGTACTTC; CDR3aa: CSAVPQGDIQYF
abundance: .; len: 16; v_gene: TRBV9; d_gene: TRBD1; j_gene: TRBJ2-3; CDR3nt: TGTGCCAGCAGCGGCAGAACAGGGGATTGGACAGATACGCAGTATTTT; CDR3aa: CASSGRTGDWTDTQYF
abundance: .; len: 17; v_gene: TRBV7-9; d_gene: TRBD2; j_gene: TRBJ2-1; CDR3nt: TGTGCCAGCAGGCGCAGCAGCGGGGGGGACAACTACAATGAGCAGTTCTTC; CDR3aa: CASRRSSGGDNYNEQFF
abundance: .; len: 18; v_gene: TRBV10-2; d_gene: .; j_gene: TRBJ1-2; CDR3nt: TGCGCCAGCAGTGAGTTCCCCTTACTCTCACAGAGTAACTATGGCTACACCTTC; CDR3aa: CASSEFPLLSQSNYGYTF
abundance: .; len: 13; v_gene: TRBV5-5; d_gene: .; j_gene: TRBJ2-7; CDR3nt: TGTGCCAGCAGCTTGGAGGATACCTACGAGCAGTACTTC; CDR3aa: CASSLEDTYEQYF
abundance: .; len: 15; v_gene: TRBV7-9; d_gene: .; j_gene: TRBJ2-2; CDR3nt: TGTGCCAGCAGACCAGGGGCAGGGATGGCCGGGGAGCTGTTTTTT; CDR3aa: CASRPGAGMAGELFF
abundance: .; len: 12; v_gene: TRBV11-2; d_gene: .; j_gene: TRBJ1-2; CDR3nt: TGTGCCAGCAGTTATCCTTCGGGTGGCTACACCTTC; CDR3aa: CASSYPSGGYTF
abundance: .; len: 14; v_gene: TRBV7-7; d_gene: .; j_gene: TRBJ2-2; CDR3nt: TGTGCCAGCAGCCCTGACAGGAACACCGGGGAGCTGTTTTTT; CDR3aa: CASSPDRNTGELFF
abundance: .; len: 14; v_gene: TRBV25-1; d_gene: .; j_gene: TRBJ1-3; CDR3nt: TGTGCCAGCAGTGAAGAAAGGACGGGAAACACCATATATTTT; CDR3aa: CASSEERTGNTIYF
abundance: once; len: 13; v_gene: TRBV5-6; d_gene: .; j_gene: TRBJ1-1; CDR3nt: TGTGCCAGCAGCTTAGGACATGGCACTGAAGCTTTCTTT; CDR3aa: CASSLGHGTEAFF
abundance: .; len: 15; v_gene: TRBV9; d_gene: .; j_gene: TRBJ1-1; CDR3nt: TGTGCCAGCAGCGGGGGGACCCTAGGGAACACTGAAGCTTTCTTT; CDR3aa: CASSGGTLGNTEAFF
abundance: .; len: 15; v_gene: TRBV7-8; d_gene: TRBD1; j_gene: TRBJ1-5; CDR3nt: TGTGCCAGCAGAAAAGACAGGGCCAGCAATCAGCCCCAGCATTTT; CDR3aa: CASRKDRASNQPQHF
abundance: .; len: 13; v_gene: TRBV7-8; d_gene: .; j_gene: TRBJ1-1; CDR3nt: TGTGCCAGCAGCTTAGGGGTGGGCAGGCCAGCTTTCTTT; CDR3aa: CASSLGVGRPAFF
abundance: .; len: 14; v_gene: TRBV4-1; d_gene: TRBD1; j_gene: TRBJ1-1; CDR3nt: TGCGCCAGCAGCCACAGACAGGGTGGCACTGAAGCTTTCTTT; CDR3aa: CASSHRQGGTEAFF
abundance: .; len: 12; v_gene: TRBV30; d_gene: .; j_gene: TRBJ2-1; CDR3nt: TGTGCCTGGAGGGCCACTCAAAGGGAGCAGTTCTTC; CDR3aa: CAWRATQREQFF
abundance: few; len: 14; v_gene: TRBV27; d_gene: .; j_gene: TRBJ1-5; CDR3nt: TGTGCCAGCAGCCCTCAGGGTTCGGGTCAGCCCCAGCATTTT; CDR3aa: CASSPQGSGQPQHF
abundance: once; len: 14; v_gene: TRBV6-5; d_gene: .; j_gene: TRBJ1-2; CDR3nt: TGTGCCAGCAGTCGCCTTGGCTTGACCTATGGCTACACCTTC; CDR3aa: CASSRLGLTYGYTF
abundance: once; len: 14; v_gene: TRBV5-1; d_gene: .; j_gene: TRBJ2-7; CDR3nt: TGCGCCAGCAGCTTGGCGAACCGCCGGGACGAGCAGTACTTC; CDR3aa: CASSLANRRDEQYF
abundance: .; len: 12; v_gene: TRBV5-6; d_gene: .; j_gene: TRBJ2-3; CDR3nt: TGTGCCAGCAGCTTGGTGCGGGCTCCGGAGTATTTT; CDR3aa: CASSLVRAPEYF
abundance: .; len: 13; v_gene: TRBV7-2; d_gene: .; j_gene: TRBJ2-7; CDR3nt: TGTGCCAGCAGCTTTGGGGCGCCCTACGAGCAGTACTTC; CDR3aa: CASSFGAPYEQYF
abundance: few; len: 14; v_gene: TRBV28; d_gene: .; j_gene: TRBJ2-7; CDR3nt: TGTGCCAGCAGTTTACTCCGGACAGACTACGAGCAGTACTTC; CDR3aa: CASSLLRTDYEQYF
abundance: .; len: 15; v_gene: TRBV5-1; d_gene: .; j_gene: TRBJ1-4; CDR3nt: TGCGCCAGCAGCTTAGACGTTGGGCTTGGCGAAAAACTGTTTTTT; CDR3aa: CASSLDVGLGEKLFF